A selection of T cell receptor beta chains follows, all from one sample in a study of shared clonotypes between healthy human individuals. Profiling relied on immunoSEQ multiplex PCR, and the TCRdb table lists in-frame clones only, not all of them. The sample holds about 1.1 million clones, around 78% seen once. Sequences were obtained from memory CD4+ T cells from PBMCs. The receptors here all came from a young man in good health. Some clones in this sample may be carry-over from other donors' samples. Each CDR3 is given with its conserved first and last residue. A D gene is named only where the DNA matches it firmly. Clone size is shown for a subset of rows, as once, few, many or a class of expanded clone.

NA	NA	TRBJ1-2	TRBV6-6	CASTILANYGYTF	TGTGCCAGCACCATACTTGCTAACTATGGCTACACCTTC
NA	NA	TRBJ2-5	TRBV11-2	CASSFGGQETQYF	TGTGCCAGCAGCTTCGGAGGGCAGGAGACCCAGTACTTC
NA	NA	TRBJ2-7	TRBV7-8	CASSLSFQVYYEQYF	TGTGCCAGCAGCTTATCGTTTCAGGTTTACTACGAGCAGTACTTC
NA	once	TRBJ1-3	TRBV6-5	CASRKDGGRNTIYF	TGTGCCAGCAGGAAGGACGGCGGTCGAAACACCATATATTTT
NA	NA	TRBJ2-2	TRBV6-1	CASGGRTGSPSNGGELFF	TGTGCCAGCGGTGGGAGAACAGGGAGTCCCTCCAACGGCGGGGAGCTGTTTTTT
NA	many	TRBJ2-2	TRBV7-2	CASSLGGSGTGELFF	TGTGCCAGCAGCTTAGGGGGGAGTGGCACCGGGGAGCTGTTTTTT
TRBD1	NA	TRBJ2-7	TRBV7-3	CASSLSAGGYEQYF	TGTGCCAGCAGCTTATCGGCAGGGGGCTACGAGCAGTACTTC
TRBD1	few	TRBJ1-2	TRBV28	CASRPVGQGLWGYTF	TGTGCCAGCCGTCCTGTGGGACAGGGACTTTGGGGCTACACCTTC
TRBD2	NA	TRBJ2-1	TRBV4-2	CASSQEGPVDSGRYNEQFF	TGTGCCAGCAGCCAAGAGGGGCCTGTTGATAGCGGGCGCTATAATGAGCAGTTCTTC
TRBD2	NA	TRBJ2-5	TRBV7-6	CASSLRRGSQETQYF	TGTGCCAGCAGCCTCCGTCGCGGGAGTCAAGAGACCCAGTACTTC
TRBD1	few	TRBJ1-4	TRBV30	CAWTQGASGEKLFF	TGTGCCTGGACACAGGGGGCGTCGGGTGAAAAACTGTTTTTT
NA	NA	TRBJ2-7	TRBV5-6	CASSAAPRGQTYEQYF	TGTGCCAGCAGCGCCGCCCCCCGCGGGCAGACCTACGAGCAGTACTTC
TRBD2	NA	TRBJ2-1	TRBV4-2	CASSPLYSGRAHEQFF	TGTGCCAGCAGCCCGCTTTATAGCGGGAGGGCCCATGAGCAGTTCTTC
TRBD2	NA	TRBJ2-1	TRBV27	CASSLLGSGRSEQFF	TGTGCCAGCAGTTTATTAGGTAGCGGGAGGTCTGAGCAGTTCTTC
NA	NA	TRBJ1-2	TRBV28	CASSFQVGRGGGYTF	TGTGCCAGCAGTTTTCAGGTCGGCAGGGGAGGCGGCTACACCTTC
NA	NA	TRBJ2-7	TRBV7-2	CASSPQGGDYEQYF	TGTGCCAGCAGCCCGCAGGGGGGAGACTACGAGCAGTACTTC
TRBD1	few	TRBJ2-1	TRBV28	CASSLGQGEQFF	TGTGCCAGCAGCCTCGGACAGGGTGAGCAGTTCTTC
NA	NA	TRBJ2-2	TRBV6-5	CASRQQGTGELFF	TGTGCCAGCAGACAACAGGGTACCGGGGAGCTGTTTTTT
NA	NA	TRBJ1-2	TRBV5-4	CASSLGGDGYGYTF	TGTGCCAGCAGCTTGGGGGGAGATGGATATGGCTACACCTTC
TRBD2	NA	TRBJ2-3	TRBV7-8	CAAGPASGGSDTQYF	TGTGCCGCAGGCCCAGCTAGCGGGGGCTCAGATACGCAGTATTTT
NA	NA	TRBJ2-2	TRBV27	CASSFPPGVANTGELFF	TGTGCCAGCAGTTTCCCCCCCGGAGTAGCGAACACCGGGGAGCTGTTTTTT
TRBD2	once	TRBJ2-7	TRBV28	CASSLAPPRERIYF	TGTGCCAGCAGTTTAGCCCCCCCGCGGGAGCGAATATACTTC
NA	many	TRBJ2-2	TRBV27	CASSLLRDPGRTGELFF	TGTGCCAGCAGTTTATTGCGGGACCCAGGCCGCACCGGGGAGCTGTTTTTT
NA	NA	TRBJ1-5	TRBV6-1	CASSEARRQRSNQPQHF	TGTGCCAGCAGTGAAGCAAGGAGACAGCGGTCTAATCAGCCCCAGCATTTT
NA	NA	TRBJ2-3	TRBV6-1	CASSESLGALTDTQYF	TGTGCCAGCAGTGAATCCCTCGGGGCTCTCACAGATACGCAGTATTTT
NA	NA	TRBJ2-1	TRBV4-2	CASSYSGTPNKYEQFF	TGTGCCAGCAGCTACTCGGGAACCCCTAATAAGTATGAGCAGTTCTTC
NA	NA	TRBJ2-7	TRBV7-9	CASSSRRGSYEQYF	TGTGCCAGCAGCTCTAGGCGGGGCTCCTACGAGCAGTACTTC
NA	NA	TRBJ2-5	TRBV7-2	CASSLDPGEETQYF	TGTGCCAGCAGCTTAGATCCAGGGGAAGAGACCCAGTACTTC
NA	NA	TRBJ2-3	TRBV5-4	CASSRQYTDTQYF	TGTGCCAGCAGTCGGCAGTACACAGATACGCAGTATTTT
TRBD2	NA	TRBJ2-1	TRBV7-2	CASSLNGRAWNEQFF	TGTGCCAGCAGCTTGAACGGGAGGGCCTGGAATGAGCAGTTCTTC
TRBD1	once	TRBJ2-1	TRBV5-4	CASSQRDRGQVEQFF	TGTGCCAGCAGCCAGCGGGACAGGGGGCAGGTTGAGCAGTTCTTC
TRBD1	few	TRBJ1-4	TRBV6-6	CASRDRDSEREKLFF	TGTGCCAGCAGGGACCGGGACAGTGAGAGAGAAAAACTGTTTTTT
NA	NA	TRBJ2-7	TRBV6-1	CASSARQSYEQYF	TGTGCCAGCAGTGCTCGCCAGTCCTACGAGCAGTACTTC
NA	NA	TRBJ2-5	TRBV7-2	CASSPSGFGLGTQYF	TGTGCCAGCAGCCCCAGTGGATTCGGGCTTGGGACCCAGTACTTC
NA	NA	TRBJ1-2	TRBV7-2	CASSPRAGAVASGYTF	TGTGCCAGCAGCCCACGGGCAGGGGCGGTGGCCTCTGGCTACACCTTC
TRBD2	NA	TRBJ2-2	TRBV10-3	CASRSTSGSGTGELFF	TGTGCCAGCAGGTCGACTAGCGGGAGTGGCACCGGGGAGCTGTTTTTT
NA	NA	TRBJ2-2	TRBV5-1	CASSLAERGTGELFF	TGCGCCAGCAGCTTGGCCGAAAGGGGCACCGGGGAGCTGTTTTTT
TRBD1	NA	TRBJ2-1	TRBV28	CASLGQGAADEQFF	TGTGCCAGCCTAGGACAGGGGGCGGCTGATGAGCAGTTCTTC
NA	NA	TRBJ2-3	TRBV12-1	CASSLTSGSTDTQYF	TGTGCCAGCAGCCTGACGTCCGGTAGCACAGATACGCAGTATTTT
NA	NA	TRBJ2-2	TRBV28	CASSLSERVAAGELFF	TGTGCCAGCAGTTTATCGGAGCGGGTCGCGGCCGGGGAGCTGTTTTTT
NA	NA	TRBJ1-1	TRBV18	CASSPSGLAGMNTEAFF	TGTGCCAGCTCACCAAGCGGTCTGGCAGGGATGAACACTGAAGCTTTCTTT
NA	NA	TRBJ2-1	TRBV11-1	CASSYELGPLGKNEQFF	TGTGCCAGCAGCTACGAATTGGGACCGTTGGGAAAAAATGAGCAGTTCTTC